This T cell receptor (beta chain) came from a study of blood T cell repertoires in COVID-19. The germline gives CDR1 SGHTA, CDR2 FQGNSA. The ends lost 5 bases at V and 4 bases at J; junction bases unmatched: 5. The CDR3 has 16 residues. Participant ages covered roughly 18 to 89 years across about 25 US areas. Grouping used clinical history reported by participants in a survey and questionnaire. Recovery among Cohort 3 donors was established by two negative PCRs, clearance, or symptom resolution. Original processing notes: Cell counts per sample came from amplifying reference gene primers. Data came from immunoSEQ multiplex PCR; TCRdb stores just in-frame clones and leaves some out. V and J calls and clone size are those listed in that table; D and trimming were worked out from the DNA. The sample lists roughly 230,000 clones; 80% to 85% were seen once.

The source of this sequence is a man aged 50-60 years who had recovered from COVID-19. The sample comprised PBMCs or T cells enriched from blood (not recorded which). The rearrangement uses TRBV7-2 and TRBJ2-3; TRBD2 matches 14 bases. DNA for the CDR3: TGTGCCAGCAGCCTTCCGGGACTAGCGGGAGCAGATACGCAGTATTTT. Its translation is CASSLPGLAGADTQYF.